The 9 T cell receptor beta chains given below trace back to one sample, sequenced in a study of a mutant IDH1 vaccine in newly diagnosed glioma. Antigens for these TCRs are unknown. Time point indicated: week 35, safety follow-up. Topical imiquimod was applied with each vaccine dose, which held 300 ug of mutant IDH1 20-mer peptide. The protocol was immunoSEQ multiplex PCR, while the TCRdb copy is restricted to in-frame clones and leaves out a portion. The profile shows roughly 44,000 clones, under 90% of them singletons. This specimen was PBMCs, taken from a glioma patient whose treatment included an IDH1 peptide vaccine. The origin of the receptors is a woman aged 40 to 49 with glioma. Some clones in this sample may be carry-over from other donors' samples.

The rearrangement joins TRBV7-2 to TRBJ2-7; D remains ambiguous. The CDR3 is 14 residues long. Germline CDR1 and CDR2: SGHTA and FQGNSA. The ends were cut back, 3 bases at V and 2 bases at J, with 11 bases in the middle. CDR3 sequence (DNA): TGTGCCAGCAGCTTTGGTGGAAATCCCTACGAGCAGTACTTC. It encodes CASSFGGNPYEQYF.

This clone was recorded only once. The rearrangement uses TRBV19 and TRBJ1-5; 7 bases align to TRBD1. V was clipped by 0 bases and J by 3 bases; unmatched bases: 20. Germline loops: CDR1 LNHDA, CDR2 SQIVND (reference sequence). The CDR3 length is 21 residues. The CDR3 sequence is CASSIDRFRGTGEGNNQPQHF. CDR3 in DNA: TGTGCCAGTAGTATAGATCGGTTTCGGGGCACAGGGGAAGGAAACAATCAGCCCCAGCATTTT.

V gene TRBV7-2 combines with J gene TRBJ1-6, with 8 bases fitting TRBD1. V dropped 4 bases and J dropped 0; count of bases not matched to a gene: 8. The CDR3 consists of 18 residues. Per germline, CDR1 SGHTA and CDR2 FQGNSA. In nucleotides, the CDR3 is TGTGCCAGCAGCTCTCCAGGGACAGGTCGCTCCTATAATTCACCCCTCCACTTT. Translated: CASSSPGTGRSYNSPLHF.

The chain joins TRBV19 to TRBJ1-2; D not certain. V was shortened by 8 bases and J by 7 bases, with 20 bases between the two germline ends. CDR3 size: 14 residues. CDR1 is LNHDA and CDR2 is SQIVND in the germline V gene (reference sequence). In DNA form, the CDR3 reads TGTGCCAGTTCTACCAGCGGGCAGGAGGGTGGCTACACCTTC. Residues: CASSTSGQEGGYTF.

This rearrangement joins TRBV4-1 to TRBJ2-2; 10 nucleotides align to TRBD2. The CDR3 is 15 residues long. V was clipped by 6 bases and J by 7 bases; unmatched bases: 8. Germline CDR1 MGHRA, CDR2 YSYEKL. In nucleotides, the CDR3 is TGCGCCAGCAGTCCCCTAGCGGGAGTTAGCGGGGAGCTGTTTTTT. Translation: CASSPLAGVSGELFF.

The V call is TRBV4-3, the J call TRBJ2-2; no clear D. The CDR3 loop spans 18 amino acids. CDR1 and CDR2 (germline): LGHNA, YSLEER. Trimming left V 2 bases short and J 5 bases short, with 21 bases between. In nucleotides, the CDR3 is TGCGCCAGCAGCCAAACACTCCCCCCTCTTGTGGGGACCGGGGAGCTGTTTTTT. Protein sequence: CASSQTLPPLVGTGELFF.

This clone has just a few counts. J is TRBJ1-5 and V is TRBV6-5; 8 bases are a match to TRBD1. Germline-derived CDR1 and CDR2 are MNHEY and SVGAGI. This CDR3 spans 14 amino acids. J was trimmed by 4 bases and V by 5 bases; bases with no gene match: 4. In nucleotides, the CDR3 is TGTGCCAGCAGTAACAGGGGGACAAATCAGCCCCAGCATTTT. Protein: CASSNRGTNQPQHF.

This rearrangement joins TRBV5-4 to TRBJ2-1; 7 nucleotides line up with TRBD2. The CDR3 has 15 amino acids. CDR1 is SGHNT, CDR2 YYREEE, per germline (reference sequence). V gave up 6 bases and J gave up 2 bases; unmatched junction bases: 8. CDR3 nucleotides: TGTGCCAGCATTGGGGGGGAGGGGCCCTACAATGAGCAGTTCTTC. This codes for CASIGGEGPYNEQFF. The full variable domain, rest sourced from reference TRBV5-4 and TRBJ2-1, is ETGVTQSPTHLIKTRGQQVTLRCSSQSGHNTVSWYQQALGQGPQFIFQYYREEENGRGNFPPRFSGLQFPNYSSELNVNALELDDSALYLCASIGGEGPYNEQFFGPGTRLTVL.

The gene calls are TRBV5-1 and TRBJ1-1; the match to TRBD1 covers 7 bases. The germline V gene encodes CDR1 SGHRS and CDR2 YFSETQ. V lost 4 bases, J lost 4 bases, and 13 bases stayed unmatched. This CDR3 region has 16 residues. CDR3 in DNA: TGCGCCAGCAGCGAGACAGGGCGAACATCGGGCACTGAAGCTTTCTTT. This encodes CASSETGRTSGTEAFF.